This is a list of T cell receptor beta chains from one sample in a study of blood T cell repertoires in COVID-19. Libraries were prepared by immunoSEQ multiplex PCR; TCRdb keeps only in-frame clonotypes and omits some of them. Of some 220,000 clones in the sample, roughly 84% were seen once. Sequenced sample: peripheral blood. These TCRs come from a woman aged 55-70 years with acute or convalescent COVID-19. Each CDR3 is given with its conserved first and last residue. Fields, in order: J gene, V gene, CDR3 length, CDR3 protein.

TRBJ2-3 | TRBV12-3/TRBV12-4 | 13 | CASSYRWSDTQYF
TRBJ2-5 | TRBV20-1 | 14 | CSASIGTNQETQYF
TRBJ1-1 | TRBV30 | 14 | CAWTLKRVNTEAFF
TRBJ1-1 | TRBV7-9 | 14 | CASSLVGTGLEAFF
TRBJ1-1 | TRBV19 | 17 | CASSISGGSRGNTEAFF
TRBJ1-1 | TRBV12-3/TRBV12-4 | 12 | CASSPSGTEAFF
TRBJ2-1 | TRBV5-6 | 15 | CASSEGPTRNNEQFF
TRBJ2-2 | TRBV9 | 17 | CASSVEPGQRSAGELFF
TRBJ2-5 | TRBV7-9 | 14 | CASSPGTKIETQYF
TRBJ2-7 | TRBV14 | 13 | CASSLRDYYEQYF
TRBJ2-3 | TRBV15 | 15 | CATSRDVGSTDTQYF
TRBJ2-2 | TRBV4-2 | 15 | CASSQETGITGELFF
TRBJ2-1 | TRBV7-2 | 14 | CASSLVRDDNEQFF
TRBJ1-1 | TRBV2 | 18 | CASSPTGGGAAPMAEAFF
TRBJ1-3 | TRBV7-8 | 15 | CASSRDRVTGNTIYF
TRBJ2-5 | TRBV14 | 12 | CASSSGWETQYF
TRBJ1-2 | TRBV19 | 14 | CASSRRRDFGGYTF
TRBJ1-1 | TRBV6-6 | 16 | CASSQGQGVFHTEAFF
TRBJ2-2 | TRBV10-1 | 15 | CASPTSGGNTGELFF
TRBJ1-1 | TRBV5-1 | 13 | CASSLGGQSEAFF
TRBJ1-2 | TRBV2 | 16 | CASSGHGTGVPSGYTF
TRBJ2-1 | TRBV30 | 14 | CAGAKDSLYNEQFF
TRBJ1-1 | TRBV29-1 | 13 | CSVEIGATTEAFF
TRBJ1-1 | TRBV5-6 | 13 | CASSWDRGPGAFF
TRBJ1-3 | TRBV9 | 14 | CASSRTGTGNTIYF
TRBJ1-2 | TRBV3-1/TRBV3-2 | 15 | CASSPRGGASYGYTF
TRBJ1-1 | TRBV5-1 | 15 | CASSLEGRGNTEAFF
TRBJ1-1 | TRBV19 | 14 | CASSIMGQNTEAFF
TRBJ2-7 | TRBV29-1 | 13 | CSGKTTGAGEQYF
TRBJ1-2 | TRBV30 | 13 | CAWNPTGKHGYTF
TRBJ1-5 | TRBV6-2/TRBV6-3 | 14 | CASSYSPSVQPQHF
TRBJ2-1 | TRBV13 | 11 | CASTQGNEQFF
TRBJ1-6 | TRBV25-1 | 12 | CASSAGASPLHF
TRBJ2-7 | TRBV28 | 14 | CASIASGTLYEQYF
TRBJ1-6 | TRBV10-3 | 14 | CAIREVGGNSPLHF
TRBJ1-5 | TRBV7-2 | 16 | CASSLEGTAHNQPQHF
TRBJ1-5 | TRBV6-5 | 12 | CASTGQNRPQHF